This T cell receptor (beta chain) originates from a study of OX40 agonist ivuxolimab in advanced cancers. Across the whole study: Eligibility admitted prior anti-PD-1, anti-PD-L1 or anti-CTLA-4 therapy; around 42% had some.

Study-wide results and limits: No determination was made of the antigen specificity of the expanded peripheral T cells.

CDR1 SGHDT and CDR2 YYEEEE come from the germline V gene. CDR3 size: 17 residues. Germline trimming cut 4 bases from V and 4 bases from J; bases unmatched to any gene: 8. About this clone: Its antigen remains unknown.

Some clones are missing from TCRdb's copy, which holds only in-frame ones; the method was immunoSEQ multiplex PCR. The sample includes fewer than 30,000 clones, 81% of them seen just once. The sample consisted of CD4+ or CD8+ T cells sorted from blood, taken in a trial of the OX40 agonist ivuxolimab. The origin of this receptor is an adult with an advanced solid tumor such as melanoma, head and neck, liver or kidney cancer. The V gene is TRBV5-6, the J gene TRBJ1-6; 10 bases are a match to TRBD1. The CDR3 is CASSPLGQGPYNSPLHF. CDR3 bases: TGTGCCAGCAGCCCCCTGGGACAGGGGCCATATAATTCACCCCTCCACTTT.